This T cell receptor beta chain was identified during a study of blood T cell repertoires in COVID-19. Across the whole study: Acute and convalescent COVID-19 samples came from the United States, Italy and Spain. PBMCs, B-cell-depleted T cells, or T cells provided the cDNA or gDNA that made up the material.

Trimming shortened V by 1 base and J by 0 bases, and 13 bases separated the two germline ends. Germline values: CDR1 SGHNT, CDR2 YENEEA. The CDR3 totals 17 residues. Per the original methods: Reference gene primer amplification gave nucleated cell count estimates. Sequencing used immunoSEQ multiplex PCR; TCRdb keeps in-frame clones, though not all of them. The V and J calls and the clone size are those of that table, but D and trimming were determined from the DNA. The sample contains some 220,000 clones, around 82% of which appear only once. The material sequenced was peripheral blood. The rearrangement links TRBV11-3 to TRBJ2-1; perhaps TRBD2 as D (6 bases). This receptor was taken from a woman aged 55-70 years with acute or convalescent COVID-19. The CDR3 sequence is CASSLGMGLRSYNEQFF. The CDR3 DNA reads TGTGCCAGCAGCTTAGGGATGGGACTCCGCTCCTACAATGAGCAGTTCTTC.